Here is one T cell receptor beta chain with its context. The table lists this clone with a count of one. The antigen this receptor binds is unknown. The sample holds no much larger clone one base away, and base qualities are not on file. The germline V gene (reference sequence) sets CDR1 to DFQATT and CDR2 to SNEGSKA. From cysteine to phenylalanine, the CDR3 is 11 amino acids long. Left in the record is the CDR3 DNA by itself, 33 bases read in frame from the first base. Cut back by 4 bases and 5 bases, the V and J ends lie 8 bases apart. In the prospective study, participants were roughly 18 to 90 years old, resided in fewer than 25 geographic areas of the United States, and were enrolled through a virtual design. In the prospective study, participants were assigned to cohorts based on the clinical history participants reported in a screening survey and a study questionnaire. Recovered participants in ImmuneRACE Cohort 3 were defined by two consecutive negative NP/OP PCR tests, clearance by a healthcare professional, or resolution of symptoms. Mobile phlebotomists in the prospective study collected whole blood, serum and a nasopharyngeal or oropharyngeal swab from every participant. Over an approximately 2-month period, participants in the prospective study had the option of providing additional blood draws and questionnaires. Before DNA extraction, blood samples from the prospective study were shipped at room temperature or frozen.

TCRbeta CDR3 regions were amplified from genomic DNA by means of the immunoSEQ Assay, a bias-controlled multiplex PCR. The source study handled its data this way. Within the assay, amplification of reference gene primers was used to estimate how many nucleated cells each sample contained. To quantify the absolute abundance of each unique TCRbeta CDR3 rearrangement, sequence reads were collapsed and filtered. For each sample, productive Simpson clonality was calculated as the square root of Simpson's diversity index over productive rearrangements. The immuneACCESS repertoire file appears here via TCRdb, limited to in-frame rearrangements. These files lack a portion of the clones; in checked studies, under half of the deficit traces to unresolved V genes, and the cause of the others is not known. That table supplies the V and J calls and clone size; D and trimming were determined from the DNA. The sample includes 310,000 or so clones, with about 90% observed a single time. Together, the top ten hold 5.5% to 6% of the sample.

This specimen comes from a study of blood T cell repertoires in COVID-19 (dated by TCRdb to about 2020). Concerning the study at large: Samples from collaborators originated in the United States, Italy and Spain and spanned both the acute and convalescent phases of COVID-19. Samples were obtained from the ongoing ImmuneRACE study (first 160 participants) and from some 1,300 subjects provided by 6 global collaborators. The sample metadata nearly always contained a de-identified subject ID, COVID-19 status, age in years and sex. Where available, HLA class I and class II types were taken from metadata supplied by the sample provider and were not determined by assay-based typing. The repertoires were made available in a free public database intended to serve as a resource for research on the immune response to SARS-CoV-2. The prospective study material was composed of cDNA or gDNA derived from T cells, B-cell-depleted T cells, or PBMCs. The dataset comprised deeply sampled blood TCRbeta repertoires from subjects exposed to, actively infected with, or recovered from COVID-19.

The study at large found these results: The amount of clinical and demographic metadata varied by source and participant and was provided uncurated.

Recombination joined TRBV20-1 with TRBJ1-2; the D gene remains uncertain. The sequence came from a woman aged 25 to 39 who had recovered from COVID-19. Specimen: PBMCs or T cells enriched from blood (not recorded which). The DNA is TGCAGTGCTACTACCCCGTATGGCTACACCTTC. It is translated as CSATTPYGYTF.